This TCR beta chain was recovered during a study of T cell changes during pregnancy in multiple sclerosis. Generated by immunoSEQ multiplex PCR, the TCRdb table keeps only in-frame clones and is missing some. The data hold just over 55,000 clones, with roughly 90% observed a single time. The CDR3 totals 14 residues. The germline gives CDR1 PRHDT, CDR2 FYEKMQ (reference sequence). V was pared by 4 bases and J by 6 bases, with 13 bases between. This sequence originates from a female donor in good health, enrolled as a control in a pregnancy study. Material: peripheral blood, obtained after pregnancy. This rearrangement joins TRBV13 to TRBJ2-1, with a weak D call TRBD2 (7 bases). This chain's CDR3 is CASSSQGGFNEQFF. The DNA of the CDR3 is TGTGCCAGCAGCTCACAGGGAGGGTTCAATGAGCAGTTCTTC. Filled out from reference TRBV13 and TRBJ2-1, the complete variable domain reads AAGVIQSPRHLIKEKRETATLKCYPIPRHDTVYWYQQGPGQDPQFLISFYEKMQSDKGSIPDRFSAQQFSDYHSELNMSSLELGDSALYFCASSSQGGFNEQFFGPGTRLTVL.